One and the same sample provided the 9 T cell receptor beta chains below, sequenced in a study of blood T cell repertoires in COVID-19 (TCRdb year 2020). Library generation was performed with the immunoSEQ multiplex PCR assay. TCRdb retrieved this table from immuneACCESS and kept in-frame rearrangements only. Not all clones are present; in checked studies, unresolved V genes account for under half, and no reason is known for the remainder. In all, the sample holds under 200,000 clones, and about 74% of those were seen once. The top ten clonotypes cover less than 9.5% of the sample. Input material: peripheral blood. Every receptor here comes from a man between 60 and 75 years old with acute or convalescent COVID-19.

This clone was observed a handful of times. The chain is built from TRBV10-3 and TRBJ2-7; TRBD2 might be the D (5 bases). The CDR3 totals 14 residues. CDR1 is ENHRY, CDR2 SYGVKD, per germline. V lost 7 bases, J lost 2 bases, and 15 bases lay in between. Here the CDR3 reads CAITTGVHAYEQYF. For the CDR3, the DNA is TGTGCCATCACCACCGGGGTGCACGCCTACGAGCAGTACTTC.

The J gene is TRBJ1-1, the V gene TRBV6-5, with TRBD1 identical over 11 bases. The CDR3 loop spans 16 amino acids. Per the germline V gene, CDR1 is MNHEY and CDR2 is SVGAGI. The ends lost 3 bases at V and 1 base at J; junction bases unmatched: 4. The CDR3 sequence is CASSYGTGGRNTEAFF. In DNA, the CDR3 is TGTGCCAGCAGTTATGGGACAGGGGGGAGGAACACTGAAGCTTTCTTT.

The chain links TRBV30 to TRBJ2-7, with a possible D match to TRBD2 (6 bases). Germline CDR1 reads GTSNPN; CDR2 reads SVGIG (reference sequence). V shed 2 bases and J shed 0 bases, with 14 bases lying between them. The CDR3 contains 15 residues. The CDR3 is CAWSRGTQHSYEQYF. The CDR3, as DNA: TGTGCCTGGAGTCGCGGGACGCAGCACTCCTACGAGCAGTACTTC.

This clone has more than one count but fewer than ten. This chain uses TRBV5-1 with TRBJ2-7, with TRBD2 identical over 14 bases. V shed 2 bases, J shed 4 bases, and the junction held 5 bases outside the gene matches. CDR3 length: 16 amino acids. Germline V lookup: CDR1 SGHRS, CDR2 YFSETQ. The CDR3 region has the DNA TGCGCCAGCAGCTTCGGACTAGCGGGGGGAAATTACGAGCAGTACTTC. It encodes CASSFGLAGGNYEQYF.

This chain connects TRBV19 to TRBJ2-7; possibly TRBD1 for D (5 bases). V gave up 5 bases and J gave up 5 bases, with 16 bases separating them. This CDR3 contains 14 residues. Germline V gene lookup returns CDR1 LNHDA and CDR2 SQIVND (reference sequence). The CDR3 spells CASSLQGNVDEQYF. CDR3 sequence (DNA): TGTGCCAGTAGTCTTCAGGGTAACGTGGACGAGCAGTACTTC.

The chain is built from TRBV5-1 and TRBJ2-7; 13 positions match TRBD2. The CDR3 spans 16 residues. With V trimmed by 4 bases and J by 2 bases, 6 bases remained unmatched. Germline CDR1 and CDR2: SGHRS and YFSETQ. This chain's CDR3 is CASSPPGLAGTYEQYF. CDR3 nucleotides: TGCGCCAGCAGCCCCCCGGGACTAGCGGGGACCTACGAGCAGTACTTC.

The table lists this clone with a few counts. The CDR3 reads CASSKDAKPGPYEQYF. CDR3 bases: TGTGCCAGCAGCAAAGACGCCAAGCCGGGTCCCTACGAGCAGTACTTC. The chain recombines TRBV21-1 with TRBJ2-7; the listed D gene, TRBD2, was not tested against the DNA. TRBV21-1 is described as a pseudogene. The length of the CDR3 is 16 residues.

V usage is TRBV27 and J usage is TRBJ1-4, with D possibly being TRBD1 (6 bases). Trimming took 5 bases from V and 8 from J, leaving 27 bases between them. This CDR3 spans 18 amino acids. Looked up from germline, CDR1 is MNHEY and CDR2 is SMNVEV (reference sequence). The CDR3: CASSPDPTRGSLREKLFF. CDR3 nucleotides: TGTGCCAGCAGTCCCGACCCGACCAGGGGATCTTTACGGGAAAAACTGTTTTTT.

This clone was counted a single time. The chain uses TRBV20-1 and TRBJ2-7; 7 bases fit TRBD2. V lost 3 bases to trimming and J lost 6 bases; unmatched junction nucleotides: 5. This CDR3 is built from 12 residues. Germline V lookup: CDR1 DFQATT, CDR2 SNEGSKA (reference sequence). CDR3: CSASGEGPEQYF. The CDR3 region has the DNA TGCAGTGCTAGTGGGGAGGGTCCCGAGCAGTACTTC.